This T cell receptor beta chain was identified in a study of CD8 T cells in ankylosing spondylitis. Study-wide results and caveats: Ankylosing spondylitis blood seemed to carry a telltale TCR beta motif made of seven or eight highly homologous variants. Clones tied to disease were said to be significantly enriched in matched ankylosing spondylitis synovial fluid.

This clonotype turned up a few times. Its matching antigen is unknown. This CDR3 region has 15 residues. Unmatched junction bases numbered 8, after V lost 1 base and J lost 5 bases. Germline CDR1 reads MNHNS; CDR2 reads SASEGT. TCRdb redid the calling of the 5' RACE reads with MiXCR, one entry per CDR3 protein. The repertoire holds about 440,000 distinct CDR3 sequences, with roughly 15% as singletons. The source of this sequence is a male donor with ankylosing spondylitis. V and J are TRBV6-1 and TRBJ2-7, with 7 bases lining up with TRBD2. The sequenced material came from blood, either unsorted or a sorted T cell fraction (not recorded which). The CDR3 DNA follows: TGTGCCAGCAGTGAAGAAGGCGGGAGACGGCACGAGCAGTACTTC. Encoded protein: CASSEEGGRRHEQYF.